This T cell receptor beta chain is drawn from a study of blood T cell repertoires in COVID-19. For the study at large: Specimens from acute and convalescent COVID-19 originated in the United States, Italy and Spain. T cells, B-cell-depleted T cells, or PBMCs supplied cDNA or gDNA.

The J segment lost 5 bases and the V segment lost 3 bases, leaving 7 bases of the junction unmatched. CDR1 is SGHVS, CDR2 FQNEAQ, per germline. The length of the CDR3 is 16 residues. The authors' processing: Amplified reference gene primers provided the basis for estimating nucleated cell counts. Libraries were prepared by immunoSEQ multiplex PCR; TCRdb keeps only in-frame clonotypes and omits some of them. D and trimming were read from the DNA, whereas the V and J calls and clone size are those reported in that table. The sample shows 250,000 to 300,000 clones, approximately 81% of them seen only once.

Sequencing was done on a sample of peripheral blood. The chain recombines TRBV7-8 with TRBJ2-1; 10 bases match TRBD1. This sequence was found in a woman aged 55-75 years with active or convalescent COVID-19. The CDR3 bases are TGTGCCAGCAGCTTTCCCGGGACAGGGGACCACAATGAGCAGTTCTTC. Encoded protein: CASSFPGTGDHNEQFF.